This T cell receptor (beta chain) was documented in a study of blood T cell repertoires in COVID-19. In the study overall: COVID-19 samples collected from the United States, Italy and Spain covered acute and convalescent phases. From T cells, B-cell-depleted T cells, or PBMCs came the material, which was cDNA or gDNA.

Germline CDR1 is SGHTA and CDR2 is FQGNSA. This CDR3 spans 15 amino acids. Germline trimming cut 1 base from V and 4 bases from J; bases unmatched to any gene: 6. Authors' analysis steps: Cell counts per sample came from amplifying reference gene primers. Generated by immunoSEQ multiplex PCR, the TCRdb table keeps only in-frame clones and is missing some. The D gene and trimming were derived from the DNA, and the V and J assignments and clone size from that table. The sample holds 69,000 or so clones; roughly 80% are singletons and the top ten take around 10%. The origin of this receptor is a woman older than 75 with acute or convalescent COVID-19. This sequence joins TRBV7-2 and TRBJ1-2; 7 nucleotides match TRBD1. Input material: peripheral blood. The DNA for the CDR3 is TGTGCCAGCAGCTTAGATTCGGCAGGGGGCTATGGCTACACCTTC. Protein sequence: CASSLDSAGGYGYTF.